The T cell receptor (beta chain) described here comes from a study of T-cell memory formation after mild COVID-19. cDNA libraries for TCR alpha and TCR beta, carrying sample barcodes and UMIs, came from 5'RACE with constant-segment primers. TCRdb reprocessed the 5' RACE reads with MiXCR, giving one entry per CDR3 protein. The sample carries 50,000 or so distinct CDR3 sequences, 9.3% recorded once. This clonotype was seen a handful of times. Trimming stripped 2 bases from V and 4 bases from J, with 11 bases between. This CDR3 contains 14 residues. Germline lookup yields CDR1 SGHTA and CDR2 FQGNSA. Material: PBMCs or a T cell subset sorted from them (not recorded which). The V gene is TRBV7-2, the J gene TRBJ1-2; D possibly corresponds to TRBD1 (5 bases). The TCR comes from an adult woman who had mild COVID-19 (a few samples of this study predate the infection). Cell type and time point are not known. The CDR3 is CASSLSQGVYGYTF. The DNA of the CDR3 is TGTGCCAGCAGCTTATCCCAGGGAGTCTATGGCTACACCTTC.